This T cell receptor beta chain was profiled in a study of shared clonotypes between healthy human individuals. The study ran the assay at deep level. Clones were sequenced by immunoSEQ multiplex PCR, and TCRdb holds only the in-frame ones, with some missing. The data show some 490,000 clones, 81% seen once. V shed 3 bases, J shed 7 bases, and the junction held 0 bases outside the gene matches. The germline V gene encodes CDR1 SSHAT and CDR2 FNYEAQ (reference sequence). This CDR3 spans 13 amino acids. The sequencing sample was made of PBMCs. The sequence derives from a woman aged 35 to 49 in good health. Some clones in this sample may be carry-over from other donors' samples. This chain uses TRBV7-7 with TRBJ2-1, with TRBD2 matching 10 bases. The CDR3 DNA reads TGTGCCAGCAGCTTGGGACTAGCGAATGAGCAGTTCTTC. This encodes CASSLGLANEQFF.